These T cell receptor beta chains were read from a single sample in a study of blood T cell repertoires in COVID-19. Here immunoSEQ multiplex PCR was the method, and the copy in TCRdb shows in-frame clones only, minus some. The sample has approximately 300,000 clones; 80% to 95% are singletons. The sequenced material came from peripheral blood. The receptor set was obtained from a woman in her thirties with COVID-19, enrolled during active disease. CDR3s include the opening cysteine and the closing phenylalanine or tryptophan. Fields, in order: J gene, D gene, V gene, clone size, CDR3 DNA, CDR3 protein. A D gene is named only where the DNA matches it firmly. Only part of the rows carry a size: once, few, many, or a class if the clone is expanded.

j_call: TRBJ1-6; d_call: TRBD1; v_call: TRBV6-5; clone_size: -; cdr3_nt: TGTGCCAGCAGTTACCGTCAGGGGGCGAAAAATTCACCCCTCCACTTT; cdr3_aa: CASSYRQGAKNSPLHF
j_call: TRBJ2-7; d_call: -; v_call: TRBV5-3; clone_size: -; cdr3_nt: TGTGCCAGAAGCCCCCCTGAGGGCGAGGCAATCGAGCAGTACTTC; cdr3_aa: CARSPPEGEAIEQYF
j_call: TRBJ1-2; d_call: -; v_call: TRBV6-5; clone_size: -; cdr3_nt: TGTGCCAGCAGTTACTCGTCTTCAGGGGATGGCTACACCTTC; cdr3_aa: CASSYSSSGDGYTF
j_call: TRBJ1-1; d_call: -; v_call: TRBV6-6; clone_size: -; cdr3_nt: TGTGCCAGCAGTTACTCGGGGAAACGAGGGGGCACTGAAGCTTTCTTT; cdr3_aa: CASSYSGKRGGTEAFF
j_call: TRBJ1-2; d_call: -; v_call: TRBV6-5; clone_size: -; cdr3_nt: TGTGCCAGCAGTTACAGCCCTCTAGATGGCTACACCTTC; cdr3_aa: CASSYSPLDGYTF
j_call: TRBJ1-3; d_call: -; v_call: TRBV15; clone_size: few; cdr3_nt: TGTGCCACCAGCAGAGTGGGGGGTGCTGGAAACACCATATATTTT; cdr3_aa: CATSRVGGAGNTIYF
j_call: TRBJ2-2; d_call: -; v_call: TRBV5-5; clone_size: -; cdr3_nt: TGTGCCAGCAGCTCCGTTCCGGGAGGGGAGCTGTTTTTT; cdr3_aa: CASSSVPGGELFF
j_call: TRBJ1-1; d_call: TRBD1; v_call: TRBV27; clone_size: -; cdr3_nt: TGTGCCAGCAGACCCAGACAGGGTGGTGAAGCTTTCTTT; cdr3_aa: CASRPRQGGEAFF
j_call: TRBJ1-1; d_call: -; v_call: TRBV6-5; clone_size: -; cdr3_nt: TGTGCCAGCAGTTATGAGGGAATGGAAGCTTTCTTT; cdr3_aa: CASSYEGMEAFF
j_call: TRBJ1-4; d_call: -; v_call: TRBV30; clone_size: -; cdr3_nt: TGTGCCTGGAGCCGTCCGGGGAGGAATGAAAAACTGTTTTTT; cdr3_aa: CAWSRPGRNEKLFF
j_call: TRBJ2-1; d_call: -; v_call: TRBV11-2; clone_size: -; cdr3_nt: TGTGCCAGCAAGAAACTAACCTACAATGAGCAGTTCTTC; cdr3_aa: CASKKLTYNEQFF
j_call: TRBJ1-2; d_call: TRBD1; v_call: TRBV3-1/TRBV3-2; clone_size: many; cdr3_nt: TGTGCCAGCAGTGGGGACAGTTCCTATGGCTACACCTTC; cdr3_aa: CASSGDSSYGYTF
j_call: TRBJ1-1; d_call: -; v_call: TRBV2; clone_size: -; cdr3_nt: TGTGCCAGCACCCAAGAGAGGGGGAAGGCTTTCTTT; cdr3_aa: CASTQERGKAFF
j_call: TRBJ2-7; d_call: -; v_call: TRBV5-5; clone_size: -; cdr3_nt: TGTGCCAGCAGCCCACAGATCGAGCAGTACTTC; cdr3_aa: CASSPQIEQYF
j_call: TRBJ1-2; d_call: -; v_call: TRBV6-5; clone_size: -; cdr3_nt: TGTGCCAGCAGTTACGGGCGAACCTATGGCTACACCTTC; cdr3_aa: CASSYGRTYGYTF
j_call: TRBJ1-5; d_call: -; v_call: TRBV6-2/TRBV6-3; clone_size: -; cdr3_nt: TGTGCCAGCAGTTACTCGAGGCAGCCCCAGCATTTT; cdr3_aa: CASSYSRQPQHF
j_call: TRBJ1-1; d_call: -; v_call: TRBV5-8; clone_size: once; cdr3_nt: TGTGCCAGCAGCCCCACATACGCGAACACTGAAGCTTTCTTT; cdr3_aa: CASSPTYANTEAFF
j_call: TRBJ2-3; d_call: -; v_call: TRBV10-1; clone_size: -; cdr3_nt: TGCGCCAGCAGTGAGTTCCGGGGCACAGATACGCAGTATTTT; cdr3_aa: CASSEFRGTDTQYF
j_call: TRBJ1-6; d_call: TRBD1; v_call: TRBV7-8; clone_size: -; cdr3_nt: TGTGCCAGCAGCTCGGACAGGGGATACTCACCCCTCCACTTT; cdr3_aa: CASSSDRGYSPLHF
j_call: TRBJ2-7; d_call: TRBD1; v_call: TRBV5-4; clone_size: -; cdr3_nt: TGTGCCAGCAGTTTCGGACCGGGACAGTCCTACGAGCAGTACTTC; cdr3_aa: CASSFGPGQSYEQYF
j_call: TRBJ2-1; d_call: TRBD2; v_call: TRBV10-3; clone_size: -; cdr3_nt: TGTGCCATCAGCAATGACGGGACTAGTCTCGACAATGAGCAGTTCTTC; cdr3_aa: CAISNDGTSLDNEQFF
j_call: TRBJ1-1; d_call: TRBD1; v_call: TRBV9; clone_size: -; cdr3_nt: TGTGCCAGCAGCGTAGGACATCAGGGGGCGAACACTGAAGCTTTCTTT; cdr3_aa: CASSVGHQGANTEAFF
j_call: TRBJ2-3; d_call: TRBD1; v_call: TRBV29-1; clone_size: -; cdr3_nt: TGCAGCGTTCAGGCCCGGGACAGGGTGAATACGCAGTATTTT; cdr3_aa: CSVQARDRVNTQYF
j_call: TRBJ2-1; d_call: TRBD2; v_call: TRBV28; clone_size: -; cdr3_nt: TGTGCCAGCAGCCCTACCGGGCTAGCGGGAGTGTATAATGAGCAGTTCTTC; cdr3_aa: CASSPTGLAGVYNEQFF
j_call: TRBJ2-7; d_call: -; v_call: TRBV25-1; clone_size: -; cdr3_nt: TGTGCCAGCAGTGAGGTCGGGGGCTACGAGCAGTACTTC; cdr3_aa: CASSEVGGYEQYF
j_call: TRBJ1-4; d_call: TRBD1; v_call: TRBV4-1; clone_size: few; cdr3_nt: TGCGCCAGCAGCCAACCTAGACAGGGGAATGAAAAACTGTTTTTT; cdr3_aa: CASSQPRQGNEKLFF
j_call: TRBJ1-1; d_call: -; v_call: TRBV7-9; clone_size: -; cdr3_nt: TGTGCCAGCAGCTTAGCGGGGGCAGGAATCACTGAAGCTTTCTTT; cdr3_aa: CASSLAGAGITEAFF
j_call: TRBJ2-7; d_call: TRBD1; v_call: TRBV27; clone_size: -; cdr3_nt: TGTGCCAGCAGTTTATCCCGGACAGGCTACGAGCAGTACTTC; cdr3_aa: CASSLSRTGYEQYF
j_call: TRBJ1-5; d_call: -; v_call: TRBV18; clone_size: -; cdr3_nt: TGTGCCAGCTCACCAGCGGCAAGAGGACAGCCCCAGCATTTT; cdr3_aa: CASSPAARGQPQHF
j_call: TRBJ1-3; d_call: -; v_call: TRBV11-2; clone_size: -; cdr3_nt: TGTGCCAGCAACCGACTTATCGGAAACACCATATATTTT; cdr3_aa: CASNRLIGNTIYF
j_call: TRBJ2-5; d_call: TRBD1; v_call: TRBV5-8; clone_size: few; cdr3_nt: TGTGCCAGCAGCTCCCCCGACAGGGGCCTAGGGGGAGAGACCCAGTACTTC; cdr3_aa: CASSSPDRGLGGETQYF
j_call: TRBJ1-1; d_call: -; v_call: TRBV6-4; clone_size: -; cdr3_nt: TGTGCCAGCAGTGCGGGCGGAGGGGCTGAAGCTTTCTTT; cdr3_aa: CASSAGGGAEAFF
j_call: TRBJ2-7; d_call: TRBD1; v_call: TRBV29-1; clone_size: -; cdr3_nt: TGCAGCGTCGGGACAGGGCCGTACGAGCAGTACTTC; cdr3_aa: CSVGTGPYEQYF
j_call: TRBJ2-1; d_call: TRBD1; v_call: TRBV5-1; clone_size: -; cdr3_nt: TGCGCCAGCAGCAAATCCGGGACAGGTTACCCTGAGCAGTTCTTC; cdr3_aa: CASSKSGTGYPEQFF
j_call: TRBJ2-1; d_call: TRBD2; v_call: TRBV5-1; clone_size: -; cdr3_nt: TGCGCCAGCAGCTCCTTTGGTAGCGGGAGGGTCGAGGGTGAGCAGTTCTTC; cdr3_aa: CASSSFGSGRVEGEQFF
j_call: TRBJ2-2; d_call: -; v_call: TRBV7-3; clone_size: -; cdr3_nt: TGTGCCAGCAGCCTACCCGGACGGGGGACCGGGGAGCTGTTTTTT; cdr3_aa: CASSLPGRGTGELFF
j_call: TRBJ1-1; d_call: -; v_call: TRBV7-9; clone_size: -; cdr3_nt: TGTGCCAGCAGCCTAGGACTTGGCACTGAAGCTTTCTTT; cdr3_aa: CASSLGLGTEAFF
j_call: TRBJ1-2; d_call: -; v_call: TRBV5-1; clone_size: -; cdr3_nt: TGCGCCAGCAGCGTAAACAGGAATGGCTACACCTTC; cdr3_aa: CASSVNRNGYTF
j_call: TRBJ2-1; d_call: -; v_call: TRBV7-6; clone_size: -; cdr3_nt: TGTGCCAGCAGCCAGACACTAGTTGAGCAGTTCTTC; cdr3_aa: CASSQTLVEQFF
j_call: TRBJ1-1; d_call: -; v_call: TRBV5-6; clone_size: -; cdr3_nt: TGTGCCAGCAGCGGGACGGGACATCTCACTGAAGCTTTCTTT; cdr3_aa: CASSGTGHLTEAFF
j_call: TRBJ1-1; d_call: -; v_call: TRBV2; clone_size: -; cdr3_nt: TGTGCCAGCAGTGAAAGGCAGGTGGATGAAGCTTTCTTT; cdr3_aa: CASSERQVDEAFF
j_call: TRBJ2-7; d_call: -; v_call: TRBV6-5; clone_size: -; cdr3_nt: TGTGCCAGCAGTTACCGACAGGCGTACGAGCAGTACTTC; cdr3_aa: CASSYRQAYEQYF
j_call: TRBJ1-3; d_call: -; v_call: TRBV4-1; clone_size: -; cdr3_nt: TGCGCCAGCAGCCAGGTCGGGGGGAACTCTGGAAACACCATATATTTT; cdr3_aa: CASSQVGGNSGNTIYF
j_call: TRBJ1-6; d_call: TRBD1; v_call: TRBV27; clone_size: -; cdr3_nt: TGTGCCAGCAGCCCGGACAGGGGGCGATCCCCCCTCCACTTT; cdr3_aa: CASSPDRGRSPLHF
j_call: TRBJ2-1; d_call: -; v_call: TRBV5-4; clone_size: -; cdr3_nt: TGTGCCAGCAGCTTGGTTCAGGTGGATGAGCAGTTCTTC; cdr3_aa: CASSLVQVDEQFF
j_call: TRBJ2-2; d_call: -; v_call: TRBV20-1; clone_size: -; cdr3_nt: TGCAGTGCTAGTGCCCCCGTAGACACCGGGGAGCTGTTTTTT; cdr3_aa: CSASAPVDTGELFF
j_call: TRBJ2-7; d_call: -; v_call: TRBV18; clone_size: -; cdr3_nt: TGTGCCAGCTCACAGGGGGGGCCAGGGAGCTCCTACGAGCAGTACTTC; cdr3_aa: CASSQGGPGSSYEQYF